This note documents a single T cell receptor beta chain sequence. Its antigen is still unknown. This specimen belongs to a study of regulatory T cells in long-lasting Graves disease. The study, taken as a whole, reports: There was favoring of TRBV28, TRBJ1-2 and TRBJ2-5 in persistent disease. Limited sample numbers may have lowered accuracy. Persistent patients shared 2,500 to 3,000 public clonotypes among themselves. Newly diagnosed patients shared fewer, at under 1,000.

Time point reported: persistent/refractory GD, antithyroid drugs over 5 years with positive TRAb. PBMCs provided the RNA from which the TCR library was made. All patients originated from an endocrinology department located in Xi'an, China. CDR3-region Arm-PCR and iRepertoire HTBI primers produced the TCR beta libraries. TCRdb reprocessed the multiplex PCR reads via MiXCR and lists one record per CDR3 protein. The sample lists 300,000 to 500,000 distinct CDR3 sequences, less than 25% occurring once. Germline lookup yields CDR1 SGHTA and CDR2 FQGNSA. The length of the CDR3 is 14 residues. The ends were cut back, 3 bases at V and 2 bases at J, with 10 bases in the middle.

The clonotype originates from a female donor with Graves disease. Here the sequenced sample was peripheral blood mononuclear cells (PBMCs), taken when the disease was refractory, from a patient treated with antithyroid drugs. The V and J genes are TRBV7-2 and TRBJ1-1, with D possibly being TRBD1 (5 bases). This CDR3 reads CASSFGGYNTEAFF. CDR3 in DNA: TGTGCCAGCAGCTTCGGGGGTTACAACACTGAAGCTTTCTTT. The whole variable domain, filled in from reference TRBV7-2 and TRBJ1-1, reads GAGVSQSPSNKVTEKGKDVELRCDPISGHTALYWYRQSLGQGLEFLIYFQGNSAPDKSGLPSDRFSAERTGGSVSTLTIQRTQQEDSAVYLCASSFGGYNTEAFFGQGTRLTVV.